The text below deals with one T cell receptor beta chain. This clonotype was counted a few times. The antigen it binds to is not known. The input lacks base qualities; no much larger clone sits a single base away. Libraries were prepared through PCR. TCRdb names Illumina HiSeq 2500 as the instrument used. To normalize quantification of the TCRbeta repertoire, the TCR libraries were built with molecular barcoding that relied on unique molecular identifiers. In TCRdb, the public reads were trimmed at Q25 with fastp and aligned with MiXCR, with productive beta chains retained. Rows merge per CDR3 protein into single entries with the most common DNA and genes. The sample records approximately 130,000 distinct CDR3 sequences, roughly 10% of which are singletons. Under 30% of the sample is in the top ten clones. In the paper's terms, the treatment or condition label means: allogeneic hematopoietic cell transplantation with graft depleted of TCRalphabeta T cells and CD19 B cells. The transplant recipients were children given TCRalphabeta/CD19-depleted allogeneic hematopoietic cell grafts.

This entry belongs to a study of T-cell reconstitution after alpha-beta-depleted transplantation in children (dated by TCRdb to the mid-2010s). Regarding the research as a whole: T-cell immune reconstitution after TCRalphabeta/CD19-depleted allogeneic hematopoietic cell transplantation in children was quantitatively tracked in the study by means of TCR repertoire profiling. Results the study describes overall, beyond this receptor: In some patients, the high TCRbeta diversity seen at day 60 was put down to recipient T cells and intrathymic progenitors that had survived conditioning. Over subsequent months, a decline in hyperexpanded clone frequencies was noted, and after one year, T-cell counts and TCRbeta diversity were mostly ascribed to newly produced T cells. Apparently early alphabetaT-cell count recovery about two months after transplant reportedly relied on only several hundred rapidly expanded clones derived from non-depleted graft cells.

CDR1 is given as DFQATT and CDR2 as SNEGSKA, both from the germline V gene (reference sequence). The CDR3 runs 14 residues from the cysteine to the phenylalanine. Only the CDR3 portion is preserved as DNA: 42 bases, with reading frame beginning at the first base. The germline V and J ends show losses of 4 bases and 2 bases respectively, and no gene match explains 8 bases of the junction. The receptor chain draws on TRBV20-1 and TRBJ2-7, and TRBD1 aligns with 7 junction nucleotides. This receptor was obtained from a girl under three years old who had a stem cell transplant for combined immunodeficiency, so the T cells may come from the graft donor. Sequences were derived from PBMCs, mostly from graft donor cells, sampled 180 days after TCRalphabeta/CD19-depleted stem cell transplant. The nucleotide sequence is given as TGCAGTGCTACCCAGACAGGGTTTGCCTACGAGCAGTACTTC. Its protein reads: CSATQTGFAYEQYF.